The entry below gives a single T cell receptor beta chain sequence along with its context. By how much of the sample it makes up, this clonotype is medium-sized (0.01 to 0.1%). Its antigen is unknown. Qualities for individual bases were not recorded, and no much larger clone is one base off. This sample is drawn from a study of T cell repertoires in aging, cancer and after chemotherapy (dated by TCRdb to between 2018 and 2021). Regarding the complete study: Six donor age groups were covered, ranging from 30 or younger up to 70 or older, and each group contained at least three individuals. In total, the full dataset held some 8.2 million TCR reads. Paired pre- and post-chemotherapy samples in the solid tumor group came from brain tumor (glioblastoma) patients receiving temozolomide-based therapy. Alongside some 100 healthy donors serving as a reference group, the cohort included some 210 cancer patients, of whom more than 85 had hematological cancers and approximately 120 had solid cancers. The study profiled peripheral blood TCR beta repertoires from healthy donors and cancer patients to examine immunoaging and T cell reconstitution after chemotherapy.

Per the germline V gene (reference sequence), SGHKS is the CDR1 and YYEKEE is the CDR2. Trimming takes 1 base from V and 2 bases from J, and the germline ends sit 11 bases apart. Inclusive of the bounding cysteine and phenylalanine, the CDR3 is 15 residues long. The read is trimmed to its CDR3 DNA, 45 bases read in frame from base 1. Beyond this particular receptor, the publication reports: In healthy donors, the drop in TCR diversity with age came mainly from a loss of richness, whereas in cancer patients a loss of evenness also played a part. It was noted by the authors that conclusions about immunological memory after chemotherapy cannot be drawn from the repertoire data. Compared with age-matched healthy donors, untreated patients with hematological or solid cancers had significantly lower TCR diversity and higher clonality in blood. Median generation probability increased over the chemotherapy interval in both cancer cohorts, suggesting repertoire reconstitution through rebound thymic output.

Rearranged TRB sequences spanning V, D and J segments were amplified in a multiplex touch-down PCR with a mixed TRB-A/B primer pool. Illumina adapters and sample indices were attached to the amplicons in two consecutive PCR reactions using Phusion HS II polymerase. The amplicons were purified from gel with the NucleoSpin Gel and PCR Clean-up kit and then assessed with Qubit and an Agilent 2100 Bioanalyzer. Sequencing of libraries was carried out on an Illumina MiSeq in 600-cycle, single-indexed, paired-end runs. Turning to the authors' computational methods: TRB sequences were processed with MiXCR versions 2.12 and 3.0.5. Each unique CDR3 nucleotide sequence counted as one clone, and only productive sequences with at least two reads were retained. Shannon diversity, evenness, clonality (one minus evenness), and alpha-parameterized diversity profiles from alpha 0 to 5 were included as repertoire metrics. The IGoR algorithm was used to calculate generation probabilities of clones in the paired pre- and post-chemotherapy samples. TCRdb reanalyzed the raw reads on its own, using fastp at Q25 for trimming and MiXCR for clone calling, and kept in-frame beta chains. One record per CDR3 amino acid sequence lists the most common genes and DNA. V and J calls and clone size were set by TCRdb, not the authors. This sample is represented by around 1,400 distinct CDR3 sequences; around a fifth of them were singletons. Less than 70% of the sample belongs to the ten largest clones.

Genomic DNA extracted from peripheral blood, rather than sorted cells or RNA, was used as the source for amplification of TCR beta rearrangements. The rearrangement joined TRBV5-5 to TRBJ2-3; TRBD2 could be the D gene, as 6 bases match. Sample: blood. This receptor was identified in a human donor with a solid tumor. At the DNA level, the sequence is TGTGCCAGCAGCTTGTCGGGGGAGCCCACAGATACGCAGTATTTT. Protein translation: CASSLSGEPTDTQYF.